Below are 27 T cell receptor beta chains sequenced from a single sample in a study of Graves' ophthalmopathy and Graves' hyperthyroidism. Amplified TCR beta CDR3 regions were obtained using RNA transcripts as template. The library came from an HTBI-primed first-round RT-PCR and a second-round multiplex PCR. Each CDR3 protein is one row after TCRdb ran MiXCR on the multiplex PCR reads. The repertoire has over a million distinct CDR3 sequences, about 35% of them found once; the top ten carry 8.5% to 14%. Sequenced material: peripheral blood or thyroid tissue (not recorded which). The receptors originated from an adult man with Graves' hyperthyroidism.

This clonotype was counted many times. The rearrangement uses TRBV7-9 and TRBJ1-5; 10 nucleotides match TRBD1. The junction had 5 bases not matched to a gene; V was cut back by 5 bases and J by 7 bases. Germline values: CDR1 SEHNR, CDR2 FQNEAQ (reference sequence). CDR3 length: 14 residues. The CDR3 is CASSRTGGTQPQHF. The CDR3 DNA reads as TGTGCCAGCAGCCGGACAGGGGGAACCCAGCCCCAGCATTTT.

This clonotype was detected ten times or more. The J gene is TRBJ2-5, the V gene TRBV11-2, with a weak D call TRBD2 (7 bases). V was shortened by 1 base and J by 5 bases, with 20 bases between the two germline ends. Looked up from germline, CDR1 is SGHAT and CDR2 is FQNNGV. The CDR3 totals 17 residues. The CDR3 protein is CASSLAAPRGGMETQYF. As DNA, the CDR3 is TGTGCCAGCAGCTTAGCAGCCCCAAGGGGGGGGATGGAGACCCAGTACTTC.

The chain recombines TRBV15 with TRBJ1-5; tentative D call: TRBD1 (5 bases). Trimming removed 5 bases at V and 3 bases at J, with 20 bases between. This CDR3 is 17 amino acids long. The germline gives CDR1 LNHNV, CDR2 YYDKDF (reference sequence). CDR3 nucleotides: TGTGCCACCAGCCCACCTCCGGGGGAAAGTCCCAATCAGCCCCAGCATTTT. It encodes CATSPPPGESPNQPQHF.

The chain uses TRBV15 and TRBJ1-1; weak D call: TRBD1 (5 bases). Trimming took 3 bases from V and 1 from J, leaving 15 bases between them. The germline CDR1 and CDR2 sequences are LNHNV and YYDKDF (reference sequence). The length of the CDR3 is 16 residues. The CDR3 loop reads CATSRGEDTRNTEAFF. CDR3 DNA: TGTGCCACCAGCAGGGGGGAGGACACTCGGAACACTGAAGCTTTCTTT.

This clonotype has ten or more counts. The DNA of the CDR3 is TGTGCCAGCAGCCCTAGGACAGCCGATGAAAAACTGTTTTTT. Translated, it gives CASSPRTADEKLFF. The genes are TRBV11-2 and TRBJ1-4, with D possibly being TRBD1 (6 bases). V gave up 5 bases and J gave up 6 bases, with 13 bases separating them. Germline CDR1 and CDR2: SGHAT and FQNNGV. The CDR3 sequence is 14 residues long.

With regard to this clonotype: The junction and the germline gene differ at one end; a read error may be behind it. This chain joins TRBV25-1 and TRBJ1-3; no definite D call. The V gene's germline CDR1 is MGHDK and CDR2 SYGVNS. CDR3 length: 15 amino acids. The CDR3 region is CACSANTNSGNTIYF. The CDR3 DNA reads TGTGCCTGCAGTGCGAATACCAACTCTGGAAACACCATATATTTT.

V usage is TRBV7-2 and J usage is TRBJ2-5; D may be TRBD1 (6 bases). The CDR3 length is 16 residues. V was clipped by 4 bases and J by 5 bases, with 20 bases between them. Germline values: CDR1 SGHTA, CDR2 FQGNSA. Here the CDR3 reads CASSSTGFVGGETQYF. Here the CDR3 DNA reads TGTGCCAGCAGCTCGACCGGGTTTGTAGGGGGTGAGACCCAGTACTTC.

This clonotype came up a few times. The rearrangement uses TRBV7-8 and TRBJ2-5; D may be TRBD1 (6 bases). In germline, CDR1 is SGHVS, CDR2 FQNEAQ. This CDR3 has 14 amino acids. The V and J ends lost 4 bases and 4 bases respectively, with 13 bases between them. CDR3 region: CASSSRTGSETQYF. In nucleotides, the CDR3 is TGTGCCAGCAGCTCCCGAACAGGGTCAGAGACCCAGTACTTC.

This clonotype was recorded at least ten times. J is TRBJ2-5 and V is TRBV5-6, with D maybe TRBD1 (6 bases). V was shortened by 1 base and J by 4 bases, with 8 bases between the two germline ends. The CDR3 runs 13 residues. In germline, CDR1 is SGHDT, CDR2 YYEEEE. The CDR3 region is CASSLRTAETQYF. In nucleotides, the CDR3 is TGTGCCAGCAGCTTGAGGACAGCAGAGACCCAGTACTTC.

This clonotype occurred many times. The chain employs TRBV29-1 and TRBJ2-2; D unclear. Germline CDR1 is SQVTM and CDR2 is ANQGSEA. The CDR3 length is 12 residues. Trimming shortened V by 4 bases and J by 5 bases, and 8 bases separated the two germline ends. Written as DNA, the CDR3 is TGCAGCGTTGGATCTCCGACCGGGGAGCTGTTTTTT. It encodes CSVGSPTGELFF.

This clonotype has a count of ten or more. The chain has TRBV11-2 and TRBJ1-5; maybe TRBD1 (5 bases). V lost 1 base, J lost 6 bases, and 13 bases lay in between. The CDR3 is 15 residues long. Germline V gene lookup returns CDR1 SGHAT and CDR2 FQNNGV. CDR3 bases: TGTGCCAGCAGCTTAGGGGACCGAGGCGCTCAGCCCCAGCATTTT. It is translated as CASSLGDRGAQPQHF. The entire variable domain, with the rest obtained from reference TRBV11-2 and TRBJ1-5, is as follows: EAGVAQSPRYKIIEKRQSVAFWCNPISGHATLYWYQQILGQGPKLLIQFQNNGVVDDSQLPKDRFSAERLKGVDSTLKIQPAKLEDSAVYLCASSLGDRGAQPQHFGDGTRLSIL.

The sample holds many counts of this clonotype. V and J are TRBV6-5 and TRBJ2-7; D might be TRBD1 (6 bases). V was shortened by 5 bases and J by 1 base, with 12 bases between the two germline ends. Germline V gives CDR1 MNHEY, CDR2 SVGAGI. The CDR3 contains 14 residues. DNA of the CDR3: TGTGCCAGCAGTCGATCCAGGGGATCCTACGAGCAGTACTTC. Protein sequence: CASSRSRGSYEQYF.

This clonotype was detected only a few times. The chain is built from TRBV7-6 and TRBJ1-4; 9 positions match TRBD1. The CDR3 spans 15 residues. J was trimmed by 8 bases and V by 0 bases; bases with no gene match: 4. CDR1 and CDR2 (germline): SGHVS, FNYEAQ. This CDR3 reads CASSLAGQGGEKLFF. As DNA, the CDR3 is TGTGCCAGCAGCTTAGCGGGACAGGGTGGGGAAAAACTGTTTTTT.

A few counts support this clonotype. The chain couples TRBV9 to TRBJ2-5; D might be TRBD1 or TRBD2, each matching 5 bases. The CDR3 is 15 residues long. Germline values: CDR1 SGDLS, CDR2 YYNGEE. V shed 6 bases and J shed 1 base, with 16 bases lying between them. CDR3 sequence (DNA): TGTGCCAGCAACAAGGTCGGGGCTCCCCAAGAGACCCAGTACTTC. This encodes CASNKVGAPQETQYF.

There are many counts of this clonotype. V is TRBV10-2 and J is TRBJ1-1; D is ambiguous. Trimming shortened V by 8 bases and J by 0 bases, and 10 bases separated the two germline ends. The germline gives CDR1 WSHSY, CDR2 SAAADI. The CDR3 contains 13 residues. The DNA of the CDR3 is TGCGCCAGCGACCCGGGAATGAACACTGAAGCTTTCTTT. It is translated as CASDPGMNTEAFF.

At least ten counts were recorded for this clonotype. The J gene is TRBJ1-6, the V gene TRBV25-1; D is unclear. Germline V CDR1 and CDR2: MGHDK, SYGVNS. This CDR3 spans 16 amino acids. Between the trimmed V and J ends, which lost 2 bases and 0 bases, there was a span of 8 bases. The CDR3 region is CASSEGGSSYNSPLHF. CDR3 bases: TGTGCCAGCAGTGAAGGTGGGAGCTCCTATAATTCACCCCTCCACTTT.

This clonotype was counted ten times or more. The rearrangement links TRBV29-1 to TRBJ2-5, with TRBD2 matching over 9 bases. The CDR3 covers 12 residues. Germline CDR1 and CDR2: SQVTM and ANQGSEA. V shed 1 base and J 7 bases; nucleotides not matched to a gene: 1. The DNA for the CDR3 is TGCAGCGTTGAAGGCGGGAGGGGGACCCAGTACTTC. It is translated as CSVEGGRGTQYF.

Many counts were recorded for this clonotype. This rearrangement joins TRBV9 to TRBJ2-5, with D possibly being TRBD1 (6 bases). Trimming removed 0 bases at V and 5 bases at J, with 11 bases between. Germline V lookup: CDR1 SGDLS, CDR2 YYNGEE. The CDR3 is 14 amino acids. The chain's CDR3 is CASSVAGAEETQYF. CDR3 nucleotides: TGTGCCAGCAGCGTAGCAGGGGCAGAGGAGACCCAGTACTTC.

V gene TRBV29-1 combines with J gene TRBJ1-3, with D possibly TRBD1 on 6 matching bases. Germline loops: CDR1 SQVTM, CDR2 ANQGSEA. This CDR3 has 13 residues. Deletions cut 6 bases from V and 2 bases from J, with 11 bases between. DNA of the CDR3: TGCAGCGTCTGGTCAGGGGCTGGAAACACCATATATTTT. It specifies CSVWSGAGNTIYF.

V gene TRBV10-3 combines with J gene TRBJ2-7; tentatively, D is TRBD2 (6 bases). With 10 bases removed from V and 3 bases from J, the gap between germline ends came to 22 bases. This CDR3 region has 15 residues. Germline V lookup: CDR1 ENHRY, CDR2 SYGVKD. Here the CDR3 reads CASRSSGTGLYEQYF. The CDR3 region has the DNA TGTGCCAGCAGGTCATCCGGGACTGGGCTCTACGAGCAGTACTTC.

This clonotype was detected many times. The chain joins TRBV7-9 to TRBJ1-1, with 9 bases identical to TRBD1. The CDR3 is 13 residues long. Germline V lookup: CDR1 SEHNR, CDR2 FQNEAQ (reference sequence). The V and J ends lost 11 bases and 3 bases, in that order; junction bases with no gene match: 7. CDR3 sequence reads: CAYRDRVDTEAFF. The CDR3 region has the DNA TGTGCCTATAGGGACAGGGTGGACACTGAAGCTTTCTTT.

Ten or more counts support this clonotype. J is TRBJ1-2 and V is TRBV7-2; TRBD1 might be the D (5 bases). Germline values: CDR1 SGHTA, CDR2 FQGNSA. V was pared by 4 bases and J by 7 bases, with 16 bases between. The CDR3 is 14 amino acids. CDR3 DNA: TGTGCCAGCAGCTCAGATCAGGGTCAGAGTGGCTACACCTTC. Translating it yields CASSSDQGQSGYTF.

This clonotype was observed a few times. The genes are TRBV7-2 and TRBJ1-1; 9 nucleotides line up with TRBD1. CDR1 is SGHTA, CDR2 FQGNSA, per germline. The CDR3 runs 16 residues. The trim removed 5 bases at V and 0 bases at J, leaving 7 bases unmatched. The CDR3 is CASSRGQGNMNTEAFF. CDR3 DNA sequence: TGTGCCAGCAGCCGGGGACAGGGAAATATGAACACTGAAGCTTTCTTT.

With respect to this clonotype: Sequence at one end of the junction differs from germline and may be a read error. This chain links TRBV6-6 with TRBJ2-7; 13 nucleotides line up with TRBD2. The length of the CDR3 is 16 residues. Germline lookup yields CDR1 MNHNY and CDR2 SVGAGI (reference sequence). CDR3 nucleotides: TGTGCCGGCAGCCGGACTAGCGGGAGTCGTTCCTACGAGCAGTACTTC. The encoded protein is CAGSRTSGSRSYEQYF.

CDR3 coding DNA: TGCAGTGCTAGTGGGGGGTGGGACAGGGTCGTTAGACAGCCCCAGCATTTT. It specifies CSASGGWDRVVRQPQHF. This chain links TRBV20-1 with TRBJ1-5; 9 bases are shared with TRBD1. The CDR3 totals 17 residues. The germline V gene encodes CDR1 DFQATT and CDR2 SNEGSKA (reference sequence). Trimming took 3 bases from V and 7 from J; bases not matched to a gene: 16.

This clonotype came up many times. J is TRBJ2-7 and V is TRBV20-1; D is possibly TRBD2 (6 bases). The CDR3 runs 15 residues. Trimming removed 2 bases from V and 0 bases from J, with 14 bases in between. Germline CDR1 reads DFQATT; CDR2 reads SNEGSKA (reference sequence). CDR3 sequence: CSARHVAESSYEQYF. The CDR3 DNA is TGCAGTGCTAGACACGTAGCGGAAAGCTCCTACGAGCAGTACTTC.

The chain links TRBV29-1 to TRBJ1-2, with no clear D. The length of the CDR3 is 12 residues. Between the trimmed V and J ends, which lost 1 base and 8 bases, there was a span of 11 bases. In germline, CDR1 is SQVTM, CDR2 ANQGSEA. CDR3 residues: CSVEGPGKGYTF. The CDR3 nucleotides are TGCAGCGTTGAAGGCCCGGGGAAGGGCTACACCTTC.